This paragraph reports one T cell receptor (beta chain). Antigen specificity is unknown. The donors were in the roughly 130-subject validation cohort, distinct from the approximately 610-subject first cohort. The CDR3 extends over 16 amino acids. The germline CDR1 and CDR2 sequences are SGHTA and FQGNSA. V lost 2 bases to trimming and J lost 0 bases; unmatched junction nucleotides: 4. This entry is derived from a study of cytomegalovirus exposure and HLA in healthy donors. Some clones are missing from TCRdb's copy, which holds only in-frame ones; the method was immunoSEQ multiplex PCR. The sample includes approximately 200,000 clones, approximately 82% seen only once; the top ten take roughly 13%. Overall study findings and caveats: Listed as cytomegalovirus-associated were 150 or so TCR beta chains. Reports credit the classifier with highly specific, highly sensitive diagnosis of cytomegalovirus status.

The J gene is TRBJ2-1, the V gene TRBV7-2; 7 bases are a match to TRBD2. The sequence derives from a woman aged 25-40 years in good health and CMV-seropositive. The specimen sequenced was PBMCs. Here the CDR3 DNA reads TGTGCCAGCAGCTTAATGGGGGGGGTCTCCTACAATGAGCAGTTCTTC. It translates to CASSLMGGVSYNEQFF.